Following are 15 T cell receptor beta chains from one sample sequenced in a study of cytomegalovirus exposure and HLA in healthy donors. Sequenced by immunoSEQ multiplex PCR; TCRdb stores in-frame clones only, minus some. The sample records over 150,000 clones, around 84% being singletons. The sequenced sample was PBMCs. The receptors shown here come from a human donor in good health.

V and J are TRBV7-9 and TRBJ1-2, with D possibly matching TRBD1 (5 bases). The CDR3 runs to 13 residues. With 5 bases removed from V and 4 bases from J, the gap between germline ends came to 11 bases. The germline CDR1 and CDR2 sequences are SEHNR and FQNEAQ (reference sequence). The CDR3 loop reads CASSLAGGYGYTF. DNA for the CDR3: TGTGCCAGCAGCCTTGCGGGGGGCTATGGCTACACCTTC.

This clone occurred once. V usage is TRBV28 and J usage is TRBJ2-7; D perhaps matches TRBD2 (6 bases). Per germline, CDR1 MDHEN and CDR2 SYDVKM. The CDR3 extends over 15 amino acids. Between the trimmed V and J ends, which lost 5 bases and 0 bases, there was a span of 14 bases. The CDR3 nucleotides read TGTGCCAGCAGTCCGGGGAGGCGGCGCTCCTACGAGCAGTACTTC. Translating gives CASSPGRRRSYEQYF.

This chain joins TRBV5-1 and TRBJ1-1; 10 bases are shared with TRBD1. Losses at the gene ends were 4 bases for V and 1 base for J; bases not matched to a gene: 4. This CDR3 has 15 amino acids. Germline CDR1 SGHRS, CDR2 YFSETQ. The CDR3 loop reads CASSPTGGANTEAFF. The CDR3 DNA reads as TGCGCCAGCAGCCCGACAGGGGGCGCGAACACTGAAGCTTTCTTT.

CDR3: CASSRGWDSPLHF. DNA for the CDR3: TGTGCCTCAAGCAGGGGTTGGGATTCACCCCTCCACTTT. The chain joins TRBV6-1 to TRBJ1-6, with D perhaps TRBD1 (6 bases). V gave up 11 bases and J gave up 8 bases, with 16 bases separating them. The CDR3 runs 13 residues. The V gene's germline CDR1 is MNHNS and CDR2 SASEGT.

A single count supports this clone. The J gene is TRBJ1-5, the V gene TRBV4-3; 7 bases agree with TRBD1. The CDR3 is 16 amino acids. V lost 4 bases to trimming and J lost 1 base; unmatched junction nucleotides: 7. The germline gives CDR1 LGHNA, CDR2 YSLEER. The CDR3 region has the DNA TGCGCCAGCAGCCCGTCGACAGGGTTAAGCAATCAGCCCCAGCATTTT. Its translation is CASSPSTGLSNQPQHF.

The chain employs TRBV5-1 and TRBJ1-2; no firm D call. CDR3 size: 16 residues. Trimming removed 0 bases at V and 5 bases at J, with 17 bases between. CDR1 and CDR2 (germline): SGHRS, YFSETQ. The CDR3 sequence is CASSLVGGWGYYGYTF. The CDR3 DNA reads as TGCGCCAGCAGCTTGGTTGGAGGGTGGGGATATTATGGCTACACCTTC.

The chain carries TRBV19 and TRBJ1-5; tentative D call: TRBD1 (6 bases). Trimming took 7 bases from V and 0 from J, leaving 19 bases between them. Germline lookup yields CDR1 LNHDA and CDR2 SQIVND (reference sequence). This CDR3 contains 17 residues. This chain's CDR3 is CASTDNGTPYSNQPQHF. The CDR3 DNA reads as TGTGCCAGTACCGACAACGGGACACCTTATAGCAATCAGCCCCAGCATTTT.

The V call is TRBV30, the J call TRBJ2-1; 9 nucleotides line up with TRBD2. The V gene end was trimmed by 8 bases and the J gene end by 8 bases; junction bases not matched to a gene: 10. Germline CDR1 is GTSNPN and CDR2 is SVGIG (reference sequence). The CDR3 loop spans 13 amino acids. Written as DNA, the CDR3 is TGTGCCCTTAGCGGGGGACTCAAGGATGAGCAGTTCTTC. This translates into CALSGGLKDEQFF.

The chain recombines TRBV18 with TRBJ1-4; 7 bases match TRBD1. There are 13 residues in the CDR3. CDR1 KGHSH and CDR2 LQKENI come from the germline V gene. V gave up 6 bases and J gave up 5 bases; unmatched junction bases: 3. The CDR3 spells CASSTGKNEKLFF. CDR3 in DNA: TGTGCCAGCTCGACAGGGAAGAATGAAAAACTGTTTTTT.

The chain joins TRBV11-1 to TRBJ2-7; 7 nucleotides align to TRBD1. The V gene end was trimmed by 3 bases and the J gene end by 6 bases; junction bases not matched to a gene: 8. There are 14 residues in the CDR3. Germline V gene sequence: CDR1 SGHAT, CDR2 FQDESV (reference sequence). DNA for the CDR3: TGTGCCAGCAGCTTCGGGACAGCCTCCGGCGAGCAGTACTTC. This sequence encodes CASSFGTASGEQYF.

This chain uses TRBV11-3 with TRBJ1-5, with TRBD1 as a possible D gene (6 bases). CDR1 is SGHNT and CDR2 is YENEEA in the germline V gene. The CDR3 is 13 amino acids. V lost 4 bases, J lost 10 bases, and 14 bases lay in between. The CDR3 loop reads CASSWRQVLPQHF. DNA for the CDR3: TGTGCCAGCAGCTGGCGACAGGTCCTACCCCAGCATTTT.

This sequence joins TRBV10-3 and TRBJ2-7; D gene unclear. This CDR3 contains 13 residues. V dropped 2 bases and J dropped 2 bases, with 7 bases sitting between them. Germline V CDR1 and CDR2: ENHRY, SYGVKD. CDR3 residues: CAISEELTYEQYF. The CDR3 DNA reads TGTGCCATCAGTGAGGAGCTTACCTACGAGCAGTACTTC.

This rearrangement joins TRBV29-1 to TRBJ2-7; tentatively, D is TRBD1 (5 bases). CDR1 is SQVTM and CDR2 is ANQGSEA in the germline V gene. The CDR3 sequence is 13 residues long. Trimming cost V 4 bases and J 4 bases, with 14 bases left between them. CDR3 sequence reads: CSVGGADPYEQYF. CDR3 sequence (DNA): TGCAGCGTTGGGGGCGCGGATCCTTACGAGCAGTACTTC.

The chain carries TRBV7-9 and TRBJ2-3, with 11 bases that match TRBD2. V lost 5 bases and J lost 7; bases outside the gene matches: 14. The CDR3 contains 17 residues. CDR1 and CDR2 (germline): SEHNR, FQNEAQ (reference sequence). The CDR3 bases are TGTGCCAGCAGCGCCCCGACTAGCGGGGATCCAATGCATACGCAGTATTTT. Protein product: CASSAPTSGDPMHTQYF.

Only one count was recorded for this clone. The rearrangement links TRBV27 to TRBJ2-7, with a weak D call TRBD2 (6 bases). Between the trimmed V and J ends, which lost 6 bases and 0 bases, there was a span of 12 bases. This CDR3 has 14 residues. CDR1 is MNHEY, CDR2 SMNVEV, per germline (reference sequence). The CDR3 loop is CASRLGLLSYEQYF. In DNA, the CDR3 is TGTGCCAGCAGATTGGGACTCCTCTCCTACGAGCAGTACTTC.